One and the same sample provided the 12 T cell receptor beta chains below, sequenced in a study of Ad26.COV2.S vaccination and SARS-CoV-2 variants. The treatment was: around 19 received Ad26.COV2.S at low or high dose, single or two shots; about five received placebo; per-sample allocation not given. Collection of samples fell on day 63 after the first vaccine or placebo injection. Clones were sequenced by immunoSEQ multiplex PCR, and TCRdb holds only the in-frame ones, with some missing. The sample lists 440,000 or so clones, less than 95% seen once, with roughly 3.9% in the top ten. The material sequenced was peripheral blood, taken in a trial of Ad26.COV2.S vaccine versus placebo. The source is a person between 18 and 59 years old who received the Ad26.COV2.S COVID-19 vaccine or a placebo.

In its sample, this clone was seen once. This chain connects TRBV9 to TRBJ2-7; unclear D gene. Germline loops: CDR1 SGDLS, CDR2 YYNGEE. This CDR3 is 14 amino acids long. Trimming cost V 0 bases and J 0 bases, with 7 bases left between them. The CDR3 DNA follows: TGTGCCAGCAGCGTAGGTTTTCCCTCCTACGAGCAGTACTTC. It encodes CASSVGFPSYEQYF. The entire variable domain, with the rest obtained from reference TRBV9 and TRBJ2-7, is as follows: DSGVTQTPKHLITATGQRVTLRCSPRSGDLSVYWYQQSLDQGLQFLIQYYNGEERAKGNILERFSAQQFPDLHSELNLSSLELGDSALYFCASSVGFPSYEQYFGPGTRLTVT.

The chain links TRBV15 to TRBJ2-3, with 15 nucleotides matching TRBD2. V gave up 4 bases and J gave up 1 base; unmatched junction bases: 12. The CDR3 is 20 residues long. Germline-derived CDR1 and CDR2 are LNHNV and YYDKDF (reference sequence). The CDR3 loop is CATSNPNGLAGGPRTDTQYF. DNA for the CDR3: TGTGCCACCAGCAACCCAAATGGACTAGCGGGAGGGCCCCGCACAGATACGCAGTATTTT.

CDR3 in amino acids: CASRSQGAGNTIYF. The CDR3 DNA sequence: TGTGCCAGCAGATCACAGGGAGCTGGAAACACCATATATTTT. This rearrangement joins TRBV3-1 (or the pseudogene TRBV3-2) to TRBJ1-3; TRBD1 is a possible D gene (6 bases). This CDR3 has 14 residues. Germline values: CDR1 LGHDT, CDR2 YNNKEL (reference sequence). V lost 6 bases to trimming and J lost 2 bases, with 11 bases between them.

This chain uses TRBV5-1 with TRBJ2-1, with 10 bases matching TRBD2. The CDR3 runs 15 residues. After removal of 0 bases from V and 8 bases from J, the junction contained 5 bases not matched to a gene. Germline CDR1 is SGHRS and CDR2 is YFSETQ. The CDR3 DNA reads TGCGCCAGCAGCTTGGGTAGCGGGAGGCTCGATGAGCAGTTCTTC. Its translation is CASSLGSGRLDEQFF.

The V and J genes are TRBV4-1 and TRBJ2-1, with TRBD2 as a possible D gene (5 bases). Germline V gene lookup returns CDR1 MGHRA and CDR2 YSYEKL. The V end was cut by 4 bases, the J end by 4 bases, with 14 bases between. CDR3 size: 15 residues. Written as DNA, the CDR3 is TGCGCCAGCAGCCTTTCCCCCTCGGGATACAATGAGCAGTTCTTC. This translates into CASSLSPSGYNEQFF.

This chain links TRBV7-6 with TRBJ2-7, with TRBD1 matching over 7 bases. This CDR3 is 17 amino acids long. Trimming took 5 bases from V and 1 from J; bases not matched to a gene: 14. The germline CDR1 and CDR2 sequences are SGHVS and FNYEAQ. CDR3 DNA: TGTGCCAGCAGCCCACTAGGACAGGCATGGGGATCCTACGAGCAGTACTTC. It translates to CASSPLGQAWGSYEQYF.

J is TRBJ2-7 and V is TRBV2; D unclear. The germline V gene encodes CDR1 SNHLY and CDR2 FYNNEI. This CDR3 region has 13 residues. V was shortened by 8 bases and J by 2 bases, with 13 bases between the two germline ends. The CDR3 DNA sequence: TGTGCCAGCCACGTATATAGAACCTACGAGCAGTACTTC. Its protein product is CASHVYRTYEQYF. Based on the CDR3 plus reference TRBV2 and TRBJ2-7, the full variable domain is EPEVTQTPSHQVTQMGQEVILRCVPISNHLYFYWYRQILGQKVEFLVSFYNNEISEKSEIFDDQFSVERPDGSNFTLKIRSTKLEDSAMYFCASHVYRTYEQYFGPGTRLTVT.

The chain joins TRBV7-2 to TRBJ1-4, with 9 bases fitting TRBD1. V lost 1 base and J lost 10; bases outside the gene matches: 7. The CDR3 runs to 15 residues. Germline assignment: CDR1 SGHTA and CDR2 FQGNSA. CDR3 sequence (DNA): TGTGCCAGCAGCTTAGGCCGGACAGGGGTAGGAAAACTGTTTTTT. Encoded protein: CASSLGRTGVGKLFF.

This chain links TRBV4-1 with TRBJ2-1, with TRBD1 matching 9 bases. Trimming removed 2 bases from V and 7 bases from J; junction bases left unmatched: 6. CDR1 is MGHRA, CDR2 YSYEKL, per germline. The length of the CDR3 is 15 residues. CDR3 amino acids: CASSQSGTGYNEQFF. CDR3 nucleotide sequence: TGCGCCAGCAGCCAATCCGGGACAGGGTATAATGAGCAGTTCTTC.

Details on this clone: The sample has other DNA sequences that encode this CDR3 too. J is TRBJ2-2 and V is TRBV11-2; perhaps TRBD2 as D (5 bases). The CDR3 spans 13 residues. Trimming took 1 base from V and 6 from J, leaving 6 bases between them. Germline CDR1 is SGHAT and CDR2 is FQNNGV. The DNA of the CDR3 is TGTGCCAGCAGCTTAGGGGGAGCCGGGGAGCTGTTTTTT. Its protein product is CASSLGGAGELFF.

V and J are TRBV7-8 and TRBJ1-5, with 9 bases lining up with TRBD1. Looked up from germline, CDR1 is SGHVS and CDR2 is FQNEAQ. With V trimmed by 0 bases and J by 3 bases, 3 bases remained unmatched. CDR3 length: 16 residues. CDR3 amino acids: CASSLAGDRDNQPQHF. The CDR3 nucleotides are TGTGCCAGCAGCTTAGCCGGGGACAGGGACAATCAGCCCCAGCATTTT.

The chain links TRBV18 to TRBJ2-3; 10 bases agree with TRBD2. Germline CDR1 reads KGHSH; CDR2 reads LQKENI. The CDR3 extends over 16 amino acids. Trimming took 3 bases from V and 3 from J; bases not matched to a gene: 6. Here the CDR3 reads CASSPLTSGITDTQYF. The CDR3 nucleotides read TGTGCCAGCTCACCCCTAACTAGCGGGATAACAGATACGCAGTATTTT.